This entry lists 27 T cell receptor beta chains sequenced from one sample in a study of early T cells in non-severe SARS-CoV-2 infection. TCRdb recomputed calls from the 5' RACE reads with MiXCR, one row per CDR3 protein. The data contain about 43,000 distinct CDR3 sequences, roughly a tenth of them singletons. The sequencing input was whole blood. The receptors come from an adult who was a healthcare worker with PCR-confirmed SARS-CoV-2 infection or an uninfected control (not recorded which).

This clonotype has at least ten counts. The chain is built from TRBV18 and TRBJ1-1, with D perhaps TRBD1 (5 bases). CDR1 KGHSH and CDR2 LQKENI come from the germline V gene. The V and J ends lost 2 bases and 6 bases respectively, with 16 bases between them. The CDR3 is 15 amino acids. CDR3 sequence: CASSPTRDGLSEAFF. The CDR3, as DNA: TGTGCCAGCTCACCAACGAGGGACGGGCTGTCTGAAGCTTTCTTT.

This clonotype was seen a few times. The V gene is TRBV6-5, the J gene TRBJ1-4; 7 bases match TRBD1. V lost 0 bases to trimming and J lost 4 bases; unmatched junction nucleotides: 2. The V gene's germline CDR1 is MNHEY and CDR2 SVGAGI. The CDR3 totals 15 residues. CDR3 region: CASSYSRDSNEKLFF. The CDR3 DNA reads TGTGCCAGCAGTTACTCGCGGGACAGTAATGAAAAACTGTTTTTT.

This clonotype has ten or more counts. Sequence at one end of the junction differs from germline and may be a read error. The CDR3 nucleotides read TGTGCCAGCAGAAACCCTCCCGGACCTCTCATTCTCTTC. Translation: CASRNPPGPLILF. This sequence joins TRBV6-5 and TRBJ2-7; no definite D call. The CDR3 has 13 residues. Germline CDR1 and CDR2: MNHEY and SVGAGI.

This clonotype was observed at least ten times. The CDR3, as DNA: TGTGCCAGCAGCCAAGATACTACACTGGTCTACGAGCAGTACTTC. This encodes CASSQDTTLVYEQYF. The rearrangement uses TRBV3-1 and TRBJ2-7; D gene uncertain. CDR1 and CDR2 (germline): LGHDT, YNNKEL (reference sequence). V was shortened by 0 bases and J by 3 bases, with 12 bases between the two germline ends. The CDR3 spans 15 residues.

This clonotype was seen a single time. A much larger clone differs by one base, so this may be a read error. J is TRBJ1-1 and V is TRBV6-1, with D hard to call. This CDR3 is 13 amino acids long. The germline CDR1 and CDR2 sequences are MNHNS and SASEGT. This CDR3 is CASSEGGDTKAFF. The CDR3 DNA sequence: TGTGCCAGCAGTGAAGGGGGAGACACTAAAGCTTTCTTT.

The J gene is TRBJ2-2, the V gene TRBV9; no definite D call. This CDR3 contains 16 residues. V was cut by 4 bases and J by 11 bases, with 24 bases left in between. Germline V lookup: CDR1 SGDLS, CDR2 YYNGEE. The CDR3 coding sequence is TGTGCCAGCAGCCCCACCCCCGGACGGCTTACGGAAGAGCTGTTTTTT. Translating gives CASSPTPGRLTEELFF.

In its sample, this clonotype was seen a few times. The chain recombines TRBV2 with TRBJ1-6; TRBD1 matches 7 bases. This CDR3 region has 16 residues. V dropped 3 bases and J dropped 7; count of bases not matched to a gene: 9. Germline loops: CDR1 SNHLY, CDR2 FYNNEI. The CDR3: CASSDVGGGANSPLHF. In DNA form, the CDR3 reads TGTGCCAGCAGTGATGTGGGAGGGGGCGCAAATTCACCCCTCCACTTT.

This clonotype has more than one count but fewer than ten. The chain has TRBV30 and TRBJ2-2, with D tentatively TRBD1 (5 bases). Trimming took off 3 bases at V and 7 bases at J, with 15 bases between the two ends. The CDR3 loop spans 14 amino acids. Germline assignment: CDR1 GTSNPN and CDR2 SVGIG (reference sequence). CDR3 nucleotides: TGTGCCTGGAGCCGTGGGTGGGGCAACGGGGAGCTGTTTTTT. Translation: CAWSRGWGNGELFF.

The chain recombines TRBV12-3 or TRBV12-4 with TRBJ2-3, with 11 positions matching TRBD2. The CDR3 runs 15 residues. V dropped 6 bases and J dropped 2; count of bases not matched to a gene: 4. CDR3 nucleotides: TGTGCCAGCAGCCTAGCGGGGGGTACCACAGATACGCAGTATTTT. Translated, it gives CASSLAGGTTDTQYF.

This clonotype was counted ten times or more. The chain combines TRBV7-2 with TRBJ2-2, with 8 bases matching TRBD1. Germline V gene lookup returns CDR1 SGHTA and CDR2 FQGNSA. V was pared by 5 bases and J by 4 bases, with 9 bases of the junction left unmatched. The CDR3 extends over 16 amino acids. Written as DNA, the CDR3 is TGTGCCAGCAGCCCAATAGGACAGGGTGTCACCGGGGAGCTGTTTTTT. This translates into CASSPIGQGVTGELFF.

This clonotype was recorded many times. This chain links TRBV12-3 or TRBV12-4 with TRBJ2-7, with D hard to call. This CDR3 region has 13 residues. Trimming took 3 bases from V and 2 from J, leaving 8 bases between them. The CDR3 sequence is CASSFGYTYEQYF. Here the CDR3 DNA reads TGTGCCAGCAGTTTTGGGTATACCTACGAGCAGTACTTC.

This clonotype was seen repeatedly, ten times or more. J is TRBJ1-4 and V is TRBV20-1; D is perhaps TRBD1 (6 bases). CDR3 length: 16 amino acids. CDR1 DFQATT and CDR2 SNEGSKA come from the germline V gene (reference sequence). V was cut by 0 bases and J by 4 bases, with 15 bases left in between. DNA of the CDR3: TGCAGTGCTAGAGATCCCCAGCAGGGGAATAATGAAAAACTGTTTTTT. This gives the protein CSARDPQQGNNEKLFF.

This clonotype occurred many times. The gene calls are TRBV4-3 and TRBJ2-3; D possibly uses TRBD1 or TRBD2 (5 bases each). CDR3 length: 18 residues. Germline V gene lookup returns CDR1 LGHNA and CDR2 YSLEER. V lost 3 bases and J 6 bases, leaving 25 bases between the germline ends. CDR3 DNA sequence: TGCGCCAGCAGCCACGGGACGGGGACGGGGCCCTCCGCGGATACGCAGTATTTT. This sequence encodes CASSHGTGTGPSADTQYF.

For the CDR3, the DNA is TGCAGTGCTCTACAGGGTGCTGGGGATGAGCAGTTCTTC. Translated: CSALQGAGDEQFF. V is TRBV20-1 and J is TRBJ2-1, with D perhaps TRBD1 (6 bases). V dropped 5 bases and J dropped 8 bases, with 16 bases sitting between them. Germline V gene data show CDR1 as DFQATT and CDR2 as SNEGSKA (reference sequence). This CDR3 spans 13 amino acids.

The chain links TRBV7-2 to TRBJ1-1, with D possibly matching TRBD1 (6 bases). The CDR3 length is 15 residues. Germline loops: CDR1 SGHTA, CDR2 FQGNSA. V shed 2 bases and J shed 1 base, with 11 bases lying between them. For the CDR3, the DNA is TGTGCCAGCAGCTTATGGGGGGCTTCGAACACTGAAGCTTTCTTT. It specifies CASSLWGASNTEAFF.

The chain employs TRBV7-9 and TRBJ2-7, with D possibly being TRBD1 (6 bases). This CDR3 is built from 12 residues. CDR1 and CDR2 (germline): SEHNR, FQNEAQ (reference sequence). V lost 5 bases and J 6 bases, leaving 11 bases between the germline ends. The CDR3 here is CASSRGQREQYF. The CDR3 DNA sequence: TGTGCCAGCAGCCGAGGACAGCGCGAGCAGTACTTC.

V usage is TRBV7-2 and J usage is TRBJ2-2; 7 nucleotides align to TRBD1. CDR1 SGHTA and CDR2 FQGNSA come from the germline V gene. The junction had 5 bases not matched to a gene; V was cut back by 2 bases and J by 5 bases. The CDR3 spans 15 residues. The CDR3 region has the DNA TGTGCCAGCAGCTTAAGGGGGACAGCTACCGGGGAGCTGTTTTTT. Residues: CASSLRGTATGELFF.

The chain joins TRBV3-1 to TRBJ1-2, with D possibly being TRBD1 (5 bases). Trimming removed 1 base from V and 4 bases from J, with 10 bases in between. The germline V gene has CDR1 LGHDT and CDR2 YNNKEL (reference sequence). The CDR3 spans 14 residues. The CDR3 nucleotides read TGTGCCAGCAGCCAAGCATGGGGGATCTATGGCTACACCTTC. Amino acid sequence: CASSQAWGIYGYTF.

This clonotype occurred a few times. This chain joins TRBV5-1 and TRBJ2-5; D may match TRBD1 or TRBD2 (6 bases each). Germline assignment: CDR1 SGHRS and CDR2 YFSETQ. With 0 bases removed from V and 5 bases from J, the gap between germline ends came to 11 bases. The CDR3 spans 14 residues. CDR3 loop: CASSLAGGTETQYF. CDR3 bases: TGCGCCAGCAGCTTGGCCGGGGGCACGGAGACCCAGTACTTC.

This clonotype turned up a few times. The CDR3 DNA follows: TGTGCCAGCAGCTCCGAGGGGCGTTCAACGGCTTTCTTT. Translated: CASSSEGRSTAFF. The genes are TRBV11-3 and TRBJ1-1, with a tentative D call TRBD1 (5 bases). Germline CDR1 is SGHNT and CDR2 is YENEEA. V was shortened by 4 bases and J by 11 bases, with 17 bases between the two germline ends. The CDR3 sequence is 13 residues long.

The rearrangement links TRBV3-1 to TRBJ1-1; 12 bases are shared with TRBD1. V was clipped by 4 bases and J by 4 bases; unmatched bases: 4. This CDR3 region has 15 residues. Germline V gene data show CDR1 as LGHDT and CDR2 as YNNKEL (reference sequence). CDR3 sequence reads: CASSLRGQGATEAFF. The CDR3 coding sequence is TGTGCCAGCAGCCTAAGGGGACAGGGGGCCACTGAAGCTTTCTTT. Based on the CDR3 plus reference TRBV3-1 and TRBJ1-1, the full variable domain is DTAVSQTPKYLVTQMGNDKSIKCEQNLGHDTMYWYKQDSKKFLKIMFSYNNKELIINETVPNRFSPKSPDKAHLNLHINSLELGDSAVYFCASSLRGQGATEAFFGQGTRLTVV.

The CDR3 DNA reads TGTGCCAGCAGTTCCCGGACAGGGCACACTGAAGCTTTCTTT. Amino acid sequence: CASSSRTGHTEAFF. The chain combines TRBV6-5 with TRBJ1-1, with 8 bases lining up with TRBD1. Unmatched junction bases numbered 4, after V lost 4 bases and J lost 3 bases. The CDR3 is 14 residues long. Germline loops: CDR1 MNHEY, CDR2 SVGAGI.

This clonotype has at least ten counts. V usage is TRBV15 and J usage is TRBJ1-1; D perhaps matches TRBD1 (5 bases). The CDR3 is 15 amino acids. CDR1 and CDR2 (germline): LNHNV, YYDKDF (reference sequence). The V gene lost 0 bases and the J gene lost 1 base, with 9 bases spanning the gap. For the CDR3, the DNA is TGTGCCACCAGCAGAGATCCAAGGGGGAACACTGAAGCTTTCTTT. Translating gives CATSRDPRGNTEAFF.

This clonotype showed up many times. The chain joins TRBV9 to TRBJ2-3; 10 bases match TRBD2. Unmatched junction bases numbered 5, after V lost 0 bases and J lost 4 bases. Germline V CDR1 and CDR2: SGDLS, YYNGEE. The CDR3 contains 16 residues. CDR3 sequence (DNA): TGTGCCAGCAGCGTAGGAGCGGGGGGGCCTTCAGATACGCAGTATTTT. Translating it yields CASSVGAGGPSDTQYF.

This clonotype was picked up a small number of times. The chain recombines TRBV6-2 or TRBV6-3 with TRBJ2-3, with 10 bases fitting TRBD2. From germline, CDR1 is MNHEY and CDR2 SVGEGT. Germline trimming cut 5 bases from V and 0 bases from J; bases unmatched to any gene: 14. The CDR3 length is 19 residues. The CDR3 region has the DNA TGTGCCAGCAGTAGAACGATCGTGACTAGCGGGTTAAGCACAGATACGCAGTATTTT. Translated: CASSRTIVTSGLSTDTQYF.

This clonotype was found a few times. The rearrangement links TRBV7-2 to TRBJ1-4, with unresolved D. This CDR3 is built from 11 residues. V lost 1 base, J lost 10 bases, and 4 bases lay in between. Per the germline V gene, CDR1 is SGHTA and CDR2 is FQGNSA. CDR3 coding DNA: TGTGCCAGCAGCTTAGTTGGAAAACTGTTTTTT. This sequence encodes CASSLVGKLFF.

This clonotype was observed a handful of times. The genes are TRBV21-1 and TRBJ1-6. TRBV21-1 is a listed pseudogene. The CDR3 contains 14 residues. CDR3 bases: TGTGCCAGCAGTGGCAGGTCGATGAATTCACCCCTCCACTTT. This codes for CASSGRSMNSPLHF.